These 17 T cell receptor beta chains were all obtained from the same sample, sequenced in a study of a mutant IDH1 vaccine in newly diagnosed glioma. These TCRs' antigens remain unknown. Clones were sequenced by immunoSEQ multiplex PCR, and TCRdb holds only the in-frame ones, with some missing. Found here are around 56,000 clones, 70% to 85% of them singletons; the top ten hold 2.5% to 3.5%. The time point was: week 5, during vaccination. Vaccination comprised doses that each held 300 ug of mutant IDH1 20-mer peptide, plus topical imiquimod. This material consisted of PBMCs, taken from a glioma patient whose treatment included an IDH1 peptide vaccine. These TCRs come from a woman aged 18 to 35 with glioma. Some clones in this sample may be carry-over from other donors' samples.

The V gene is TRBV2, the J gene TRBJ2-7; 9 nucleotides line up with TRBD1. From germline, CDR1 is SNHLY and CDR2 FYNNEI. Trimming at V came to 6 bases and at J to 6 bases, leaving 9 bases not matched to a gene. This CDR3 spans 14 amino acids. The chain's CDR3 is CASRAGTGLVEQYF. The CDR3, as DNA: TGTGCCAGCAGGGCCGGGACAGGGTTGGTCGAGCAGTACTTC.

V is TRBV25-1 and J is TRBJ2-6; TRBD1 agrees at 7 bases. V was pared by 4 bases and J by 0 bases, with 6 bases of the junction left unmatched. The CDR3 is made up of 17 amino acids. Germline V lookup: CDR1 MGHDK, CDR2 SYGVNS. As DNA, the CDR3 is TGTGCCAGCAGTGGCCCGACAGGGCTCTCTGGGGCCAACGTCCTGACTTTC. Translating gives CASSGPTGLSGANVLTF.

This chain links TRBV11-2 with TRBJ2-3; no firm D call. Per the germline V gene, CDR1 is SGHAT and CDR2 is FQNNGV. Trimming left V 7 bases short and J 2 bases short, with 13 bases between. This CDR3 comprises 14 residues. The CDR3 bases are TGTGCCAGCACCCTTAGAGGCCCCACAGATACGCAGTATTTT. Protein product: CASTLRGPTDTQYF.

The chain couples TRBV15 to TRBJ1-1; tentatively, D is TRBD1 (5 bases). CDR1 and CDR2 from the germline V gene are LNHNV and YYDKDF (reference sequence). Trimming removed 3 bases at V and 8 bases at J, with 13 bases between. The length of the CDR3 is 13 residues. CDR3 amino acids: CATSRSSGTEAFF. In DNA, the CDR3 is TGTGCCACCAGCAGGTCCTCAGGGACCGAAGCTTTCTTT.

This clone was seen only once. The CDR3 DNA reads TGCGCCAGCGGGACTCCCTCGGCTGAAAAACTGTTTTTT. Translation gives CASGTPSAEKLFF. The chain employs TRBV4-1 and TRBJ1-4, with D possibly being TRBD1 (5 bases). The CDR3 has 13 amino acids. Germline loops: CDR1 MGHRA, CDR2 YSYEKL. Trimming pared 8 bases from V and 7 bases from J, leaving 14 bases between.

The chain recombines TRBV10-3 with TRBJ2-3; the match to TRBD1 covers 9 bases. J was trimmed by 0 bases and V by 4 bases; bases with no gene match: 5. Germline V lookup: CDR1 ENHRY, CDR2 SYGVKD. The length of the CDR3 is 16 residues. CDR3 coding DNA: TGTGCCATCAGTGCCGCCGACAGGGGGAGCACAGATACGCAGTATTTT. The encoded protein is CAISAADRGSTDTQYF.

V and J are TRBV29-1 and TRBJ1-1; D possibly corresponds to TRBD1 (6 bases). The length of the CDR3 is 13 residues. The germline V gene has CDR1 SQVTM and CDR2 ANQGSEA. V lost 2 bases and J 8 bases, leaving 15 bases between the germline ends. CDR3 sequence (DNA): TGCAGCGTTGAAAAAGGGGGTAGGTTAGAAGCTTTCTTT. It is translated as CSVEKGGRLEAFF.

The rearrangement links TRBV6-5 to TRBJ2-2; 10 bases are shared with TRBD1. Germline V gives CDR1 MNHEY, CDR2 SVGAGI. The CDR3 extends over 13 amino acids. The V and J ends lost 6 bases and 6 bases, in that order; junction bases with no gene match: 1. Here the CDR3 reads CASRDRGAGELFF. CDR3 in DNA: TGTGCCAGCAGGGACAGGGGGGCCGGGGAGCTGTTTTTT.

The chain employs TRBV2 and TRBJ2-3; D not certain. V lost 5 bases and J 2 bases, leaving 14 bases between the germline ends. The length of the CDR3 is 15 residues. The germline CDR1 and CDR2 sequences are SNHLY and FYNNEI. CDR3: CASSSDRLLTDTQYF. The CDR3 region has the DNA TGTGCCAGCAGTTCGGACCGATTACTCACAGATACGCAGTATTTT.

This clone showed up just once. V gene TRBV5-6 combines with J gene TRBJ2-1, with TRBD1 matching over 8 bases. V shed 2 bases and J 6 bases; nucleotides not matched to a gene: 1. The length of the CDR3 is 13 residues. Germline CDR1 reads SGHDT; CDR2 reads YYEEEE. This CDR3 is CASSFGQGNEQFF. The DNA for the CDR3 is TGTGCCAGCAGCTTCGGACAGGGCAATGAGCAGTTCTTC.

This CDR3 is CALTAYNEQFF. CDR3 coding DNA: TGTGCCTTGACAGCCTACAATGAGCAGTTCTTC. The chain recombines TRBV30 with TRBJ2-1; D may be TRBD1 (5 bases). The CDR3 contains 11 residues. The germline V gene has CDR1 GTSNPN and CDR2 SVGIG (reference sequence). Trimming stripped 7 bases from V and 2 bases from J, with 6 bases between.

The J gene is TRBJ1-2, the V gene TRBV5-6; 11 bases fit TRBD1. Germline V lookup: CDR1 SGHDT, CDR2 YYEEEE. There are 16 residues in the CDR3. J lost 8 bases, V lost 2 bases, and 11 bases had no gene match. The CDR3 DNA is TGTGCCAGCAGCTTCCGGGACAGGGGGATTGGAAGGGGCTACACCTTC. It codes for CASSFRDRGIGRGYTF.

The CDR3 DNA reads as TGTGCCAGCAGTGACGATCCGCTCTCTGGGGCCAACGTCCTGACTTTC. Residues: CASSDDPLSGANVLTF. The chain links TRBV6-4 to TRBJ2-6; no definite D call. Germline CDR1 is MRHNA and CDR2 is SNTAGT. Trimming pared 2 bases from V and 0 bases from J, leaving 8 bases between. CDR3 length: 16 residues.

V gene TRBV7-2 combines with J gene TRBJ2-7; 10 bases line up with TRBD1. CDR3 length: 15 amino acids. The V gene's germline CDR1 is SGHTA and CDR2 FQGNSA. The V and J ends lost 4 bases and 3 bases, in that order; junction bases with no gene match: 6. CDR3 DNA: TGTGCCAGCAGCTCGGGACAGGGGATGGACTACGAGCAGTACTTC. As protein: CASSSGQGMDYEQYF.

This clone was observed a handful of times. The chain employs TRBV27 and TRBJ2-1, with 9 bases matching TRBD1. Trimming cost V 0 bases and J 10 bases; bases outside gene matches: 1. In germline, CDR1 is MNHEY, CDR2 SMNVEV (reference sequence). This CDR3 comprises 13 residues. The DNA for the CDR3 is TGTGCCAGCAGTTTATCGACAGGGGGGGAGCAGTTCTTC. Translated, it gives CASSLSTGGEQFF.

V usage is TRBV19 and J usage is TRBJ1-1; weak D call: TRBD1 (6 bases). Germline CDR1 reads LNHDA; CDR2 reads SQIVND (reference sequence). Trimming pared 6 bases from V and 1 base from J, leaving 6 bases between. The CDR3 has 12 amino acids. The CDR3 sequence is CASRGQNTEAFF. The DNA of the CDR3 is TGTGCCAGTAGGGGACAGAACACTGAAGCTTTCTTT.

This sequence joins TRBV29-1 and TRBJ2-3, with 14 bases lining up with TRBD2. This CDR3 region has 18 residues. Germline V gene lookup returns CDR1 SQVTM and CDR2 ANQGSEA. V dropped 8 bases and J dropped 3; count of bases not matched to a gene: 16. The CDR3 region is CSLTPGLAGERCTDTQYF. The CDR3 DNA sequence: TGCAGCCTTACTCCGGGACTAGCGGGAGAGAGGTGTACAGATACGCAGTATTTT.